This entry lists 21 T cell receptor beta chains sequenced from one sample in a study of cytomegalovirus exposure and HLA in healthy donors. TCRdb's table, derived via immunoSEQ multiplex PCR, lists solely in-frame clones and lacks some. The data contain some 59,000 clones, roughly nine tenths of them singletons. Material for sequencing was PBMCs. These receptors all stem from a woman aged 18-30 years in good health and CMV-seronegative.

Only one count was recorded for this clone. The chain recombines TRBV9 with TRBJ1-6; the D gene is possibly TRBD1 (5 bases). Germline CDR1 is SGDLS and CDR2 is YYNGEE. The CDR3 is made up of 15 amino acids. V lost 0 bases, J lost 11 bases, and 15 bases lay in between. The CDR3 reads CASSVDPGTAAPLHF. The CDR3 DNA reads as TGTGCCAGCAGCGTAGATCCGGGGACTGCAGCACCCCTCCACTTT.

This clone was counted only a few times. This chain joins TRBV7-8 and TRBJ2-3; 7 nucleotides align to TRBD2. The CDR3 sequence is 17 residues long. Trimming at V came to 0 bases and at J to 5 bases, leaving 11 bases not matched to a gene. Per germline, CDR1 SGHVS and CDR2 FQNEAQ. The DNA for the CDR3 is TGTGCCAGCAGCTTAGCGCGGGGAGGGCGGGCAAGAGATACGCAGTATTTT. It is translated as CASSLARGGRARDTQYF.

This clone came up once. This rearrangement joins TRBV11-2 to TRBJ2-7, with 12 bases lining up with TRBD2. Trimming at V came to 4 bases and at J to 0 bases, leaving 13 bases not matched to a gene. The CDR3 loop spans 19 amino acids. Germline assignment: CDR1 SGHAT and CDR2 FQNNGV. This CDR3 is CASSSLGLAGPIHSYEQYF. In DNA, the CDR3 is TGTGCCAGCAGCTCTCTCGGACTAGCGGGGCCGATACACTCCTACGAGCAGTACTTC. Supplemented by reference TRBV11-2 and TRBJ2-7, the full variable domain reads EAGVAQSPRYKIIEKRQSVAFWCNPISGHATLYWYQQILGQGPKLLIQFQNNGVVDDSQLPKDRFSAERLKGVDSTLKIQPAKLEDSAVYLCASSSLGLAGPIHSYEQYFGPGTRLTVT.

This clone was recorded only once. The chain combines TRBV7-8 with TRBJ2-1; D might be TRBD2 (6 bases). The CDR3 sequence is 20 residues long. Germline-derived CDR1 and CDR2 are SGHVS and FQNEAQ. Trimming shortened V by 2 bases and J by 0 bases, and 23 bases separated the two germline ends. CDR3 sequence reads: CASSLRPPSGRGVSYNEQFF. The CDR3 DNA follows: TGTGCCAGCAGCTTACGACCGCCTAGTGGCCGCGGGGTCTCCTACAATGAGCAGTTCTTC.

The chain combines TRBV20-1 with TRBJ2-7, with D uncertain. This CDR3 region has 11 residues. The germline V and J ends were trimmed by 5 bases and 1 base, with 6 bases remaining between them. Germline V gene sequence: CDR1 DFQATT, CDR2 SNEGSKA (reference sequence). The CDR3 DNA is TGCAGTGCTTCCACTTCCTACGAGCAGTACTTC. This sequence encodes CSASTSYEQYF.

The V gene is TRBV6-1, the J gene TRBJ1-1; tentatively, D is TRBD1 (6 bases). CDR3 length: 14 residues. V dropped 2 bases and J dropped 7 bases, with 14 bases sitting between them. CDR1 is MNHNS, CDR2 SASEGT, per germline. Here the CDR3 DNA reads TGTGCCAGCAGTGAACAGGGGCCAGGGAGTGAAGCTTTCTTT. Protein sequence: CASSEQGPGSEAFF.

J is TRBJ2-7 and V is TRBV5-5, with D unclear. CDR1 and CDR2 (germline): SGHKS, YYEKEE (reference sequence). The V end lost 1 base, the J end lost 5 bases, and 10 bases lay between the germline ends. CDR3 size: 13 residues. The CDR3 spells CASSLTTLHEQYF. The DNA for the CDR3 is TGTGCCAGCAGCTTGACAACCCTCCACGAGCAGTACTTC.

The CDR3 sequence: CASALGATGAYEQYF. The DNA for the CDR3 is TGTGCCAGCGCGCTGGGGGCGACAGGGGCCTACGAGCAGTACTTC. The rearrangement uses TRBV7-9 and TRBJ2-7; 8 nucleotides align to TRBD1. Germline V gene sequence: CDR1 SEHNR, CDR2 FQNEAQ (reference sequence). V shed 8 bases, J shed 2 bases, and the junction held 11 bases outside the gene matches. CDR3 size: 15 residues.

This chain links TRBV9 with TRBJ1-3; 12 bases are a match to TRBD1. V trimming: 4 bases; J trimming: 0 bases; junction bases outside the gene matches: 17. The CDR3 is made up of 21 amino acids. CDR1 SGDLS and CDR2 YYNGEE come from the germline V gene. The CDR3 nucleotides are TGTGCCAGCAGCCCCACTGGGAGGGGACAGGGGGCTCGGAGCTCTGGAAACACCATATATTTT. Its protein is CASSPTGRGQGARSSGNTIYF.

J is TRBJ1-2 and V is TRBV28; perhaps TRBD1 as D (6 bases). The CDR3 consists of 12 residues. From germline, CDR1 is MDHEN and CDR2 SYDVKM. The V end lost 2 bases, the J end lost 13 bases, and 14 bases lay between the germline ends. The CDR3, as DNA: TGTGCCAGCAGTTTACAGGGGCCGCTCTCCACCTTC. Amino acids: CASSLQGPLSTF.

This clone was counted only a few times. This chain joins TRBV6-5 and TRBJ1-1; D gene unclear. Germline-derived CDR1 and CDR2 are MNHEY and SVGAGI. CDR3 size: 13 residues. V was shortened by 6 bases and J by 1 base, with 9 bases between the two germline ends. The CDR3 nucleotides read TGTGCCAGCAGCGCGAGATCGAACACTGAAGCTTTCTTT. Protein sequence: CASSARSNTEAFF.

DNA of the CDR3: TGTGCCAGTAGTTCCTTGTATCAGCCCCAGCATTTT. Translated, it gives CASSSLYQPQHF. The gene calls are TRBV19 and TRBJ1-5, with D unclear. This CDR3 is 12 amino acids long. Trimming removed 5 bases at V and 5 bases at J, with 7 bases between. Per germline, CDR1 LNHDA and CDR2 SQIVND (reference sequence).

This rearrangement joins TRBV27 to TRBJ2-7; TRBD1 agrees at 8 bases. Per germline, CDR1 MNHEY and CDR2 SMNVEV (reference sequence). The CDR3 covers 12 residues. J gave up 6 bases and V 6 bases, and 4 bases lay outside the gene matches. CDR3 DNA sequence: TGTGCCAGCAGCCCTACAGGGGGCGAGCAGTACTTC. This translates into CASSPTGGEQYF.

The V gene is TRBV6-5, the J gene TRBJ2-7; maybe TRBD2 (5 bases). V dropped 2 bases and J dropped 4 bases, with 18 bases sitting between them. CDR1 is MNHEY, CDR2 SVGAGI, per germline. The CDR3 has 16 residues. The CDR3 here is CASSYTRGGSHYEQYF. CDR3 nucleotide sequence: TGTGCCAGCAGTTACACCCGGGGTGGATCACATTACGAGCAGTACTTC.

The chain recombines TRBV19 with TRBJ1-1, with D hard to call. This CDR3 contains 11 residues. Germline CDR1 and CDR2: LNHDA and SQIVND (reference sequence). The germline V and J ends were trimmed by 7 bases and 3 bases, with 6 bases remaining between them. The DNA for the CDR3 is TGTGCCAGTACCAACTACACTGAAGCTTTCTTT. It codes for CASTNYTEAFF.

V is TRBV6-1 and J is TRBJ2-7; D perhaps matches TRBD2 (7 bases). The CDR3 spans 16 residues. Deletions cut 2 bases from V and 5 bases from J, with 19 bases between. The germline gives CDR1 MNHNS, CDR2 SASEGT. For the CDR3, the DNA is TGTGCCAGCAGTGAAAAGGCGGGGGCCCCACGGAACGAGCAGTACTTC. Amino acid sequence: CASSEKAGAPRNEQYF.

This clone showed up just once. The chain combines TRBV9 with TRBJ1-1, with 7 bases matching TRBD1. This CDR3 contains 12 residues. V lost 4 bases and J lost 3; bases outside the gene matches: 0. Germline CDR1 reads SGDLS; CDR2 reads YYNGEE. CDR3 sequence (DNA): TGTGCCAGCAGCACAGGGGACACTGAAGCTTTCTTT. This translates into CASSTGDTEAFF.

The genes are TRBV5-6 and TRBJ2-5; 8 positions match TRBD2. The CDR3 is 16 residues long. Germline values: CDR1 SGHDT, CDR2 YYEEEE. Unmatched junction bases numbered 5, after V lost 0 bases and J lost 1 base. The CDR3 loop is CASSLVAGPFQETQYF. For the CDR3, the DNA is TGTGCCAGCAGCTTGGTAGCGGGGCCGTTCCAAGAGACCCAGTACTTC. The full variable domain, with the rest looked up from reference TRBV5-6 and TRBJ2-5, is DAGVTQSPTHLIKTRGQQVTLRCSPKSGHDTVSWYQQALGQGPQFIFQYYEEEERQRGNFPDRFSGHQFPNYSSELNVNALLLGDSALYLCASSLVAGPFQETQYFGPGTRLLVL.

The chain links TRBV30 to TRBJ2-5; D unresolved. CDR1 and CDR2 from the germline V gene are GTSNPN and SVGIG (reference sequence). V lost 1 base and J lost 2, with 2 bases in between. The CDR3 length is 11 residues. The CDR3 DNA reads TGTGCCTGGAGTGCTCAAGAGACCCAGTACTTC. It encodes CAWSAQETQYF.

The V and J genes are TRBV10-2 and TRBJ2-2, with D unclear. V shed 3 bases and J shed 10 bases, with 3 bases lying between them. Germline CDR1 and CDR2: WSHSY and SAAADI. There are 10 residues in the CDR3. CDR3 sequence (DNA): TGCGCCAGCAGTGACCTGGAGCTGTTTTTT. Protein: CASSDLELFF.

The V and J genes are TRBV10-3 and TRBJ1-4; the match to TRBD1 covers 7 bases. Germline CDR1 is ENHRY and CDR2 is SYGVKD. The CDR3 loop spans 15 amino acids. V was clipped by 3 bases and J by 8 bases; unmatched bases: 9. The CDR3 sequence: CAISDPKGAGEKLFF. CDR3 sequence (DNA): TGTGCCATCAGTGACCCGAAGGGGGCGGGGGAAAAACTGTTTTTT.